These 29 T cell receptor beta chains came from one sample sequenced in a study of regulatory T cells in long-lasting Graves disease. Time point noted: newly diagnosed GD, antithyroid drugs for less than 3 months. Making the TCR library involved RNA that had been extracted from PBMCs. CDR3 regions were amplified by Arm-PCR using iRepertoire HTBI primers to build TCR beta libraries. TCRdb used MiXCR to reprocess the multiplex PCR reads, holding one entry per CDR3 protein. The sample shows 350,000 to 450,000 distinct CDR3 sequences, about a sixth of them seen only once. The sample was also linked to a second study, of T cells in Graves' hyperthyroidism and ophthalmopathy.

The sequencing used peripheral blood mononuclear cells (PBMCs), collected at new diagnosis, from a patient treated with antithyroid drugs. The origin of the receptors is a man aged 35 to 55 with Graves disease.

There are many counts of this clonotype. The CDR3 region has the DNA TGTGCCATCAGTGAGTCCTCAGTTGGGACGTTGGGGCAGTACTTC. Residues: CAISESSVGTLGQYF. V gene TRBV10-3 combines with J gene TRBJ2-7; D may correspond to TRBD1 or TRBD2 (5 bases each). The CDR3 extends over 15 amino acids. Germline-derived CDR1 and CDR2 are ENHRY and SYGVKD. V was trimmed by 0 bases and J by 9 bases, leaving 18 bases between them.

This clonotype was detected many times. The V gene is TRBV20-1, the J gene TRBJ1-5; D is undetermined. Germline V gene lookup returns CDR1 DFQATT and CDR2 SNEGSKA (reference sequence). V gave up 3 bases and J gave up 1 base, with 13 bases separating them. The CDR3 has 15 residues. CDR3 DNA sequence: TGCAGTGCTAGTGCCGGCCAACTGAGCAATCAGCCCCAGCATTTT. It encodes CSASAGQLSNQPQHF.

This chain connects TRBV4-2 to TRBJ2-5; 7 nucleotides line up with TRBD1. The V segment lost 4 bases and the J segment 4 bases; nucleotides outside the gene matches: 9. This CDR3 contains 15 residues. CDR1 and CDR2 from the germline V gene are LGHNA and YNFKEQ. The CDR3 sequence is CASSPRTGAGETQYF. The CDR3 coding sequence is TGTGCCAGCAGCCCTCGAACAGGGGCAGGAGAGACCCAGTACTTC.

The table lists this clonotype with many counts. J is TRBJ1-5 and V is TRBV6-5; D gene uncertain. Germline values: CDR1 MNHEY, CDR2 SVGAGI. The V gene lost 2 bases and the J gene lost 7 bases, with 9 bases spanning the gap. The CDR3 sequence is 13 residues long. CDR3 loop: CASSYGEAQPQHF. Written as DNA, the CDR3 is TGTGCCAGCAGTTACGGAGAGGCCCAGCCCCAGCATTTT.

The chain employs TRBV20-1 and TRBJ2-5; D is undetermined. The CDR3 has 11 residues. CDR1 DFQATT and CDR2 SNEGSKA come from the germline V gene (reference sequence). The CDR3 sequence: CKLVDQETQYF. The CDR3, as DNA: TGCAAGTTGGTAGACCAAGAGACCCAGTACTTC.

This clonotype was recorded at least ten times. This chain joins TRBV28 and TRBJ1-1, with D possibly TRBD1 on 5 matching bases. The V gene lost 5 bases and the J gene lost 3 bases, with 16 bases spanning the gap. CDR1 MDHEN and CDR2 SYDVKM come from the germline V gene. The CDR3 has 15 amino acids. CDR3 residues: CASSRRGAGYTEAFF. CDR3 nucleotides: TGTGCCAGCAGTAGGAGGGGCGCAGGGTACACTGAAGCTTTCTTT.

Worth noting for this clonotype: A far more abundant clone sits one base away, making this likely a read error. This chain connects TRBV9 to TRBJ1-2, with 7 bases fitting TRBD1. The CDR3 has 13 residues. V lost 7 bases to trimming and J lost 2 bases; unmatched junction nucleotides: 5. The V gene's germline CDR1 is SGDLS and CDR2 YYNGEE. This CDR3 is CASGPGQNYGYTF. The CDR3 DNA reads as TGTGCCAGCGGCCCGGGACAGAACTATGGCTACACCTTC.

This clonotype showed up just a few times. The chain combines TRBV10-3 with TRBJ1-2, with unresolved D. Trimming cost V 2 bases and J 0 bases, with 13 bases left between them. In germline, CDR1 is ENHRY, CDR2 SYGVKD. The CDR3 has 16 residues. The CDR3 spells CAISEPRDKANYGYTF. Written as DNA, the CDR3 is TGTGCCATCAGTGAGCCCCGGGATAAAGCTAACTATGGCTACACCTTC.

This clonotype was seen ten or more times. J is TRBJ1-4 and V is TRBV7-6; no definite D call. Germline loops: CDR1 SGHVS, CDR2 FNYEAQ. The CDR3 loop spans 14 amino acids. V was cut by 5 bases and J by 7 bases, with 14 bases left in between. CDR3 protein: CASSRFIGSEKLFF. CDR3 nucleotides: TGTGCCAGCAGCCGATTCATAGGGAGTGAAAAACTGTTTTTT. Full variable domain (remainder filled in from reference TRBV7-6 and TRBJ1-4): GAGVSQSPRYKVTKRGQDVALRCDPISGHVSLYWYRQALGQGPEFLTYFNYEAQQDKSGLPNDRFSAERPEGSISTLTIQRTEQRDSAMYRCASSRFIGSEKLFFGSGTQLSVL.

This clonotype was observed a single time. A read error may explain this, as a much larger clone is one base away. CDR3 sequence reads: CASSLGGGPNYGYTF. The DNA for the CDR3 is TGTGCCAGCAGCTTAGGAGGCGGACCTAACTATGGCTACACCTTC. The chain recombines TRBV7-9 with TRBJ1-2; D is unresolved. Germline CDR1 is SEHNR and CDR2 is FQNEAQ (reference sequence). V lost 1 base and J 0 bases, leaving 9 bases between the germline ends. This CDR3 spans 15 amino acids.

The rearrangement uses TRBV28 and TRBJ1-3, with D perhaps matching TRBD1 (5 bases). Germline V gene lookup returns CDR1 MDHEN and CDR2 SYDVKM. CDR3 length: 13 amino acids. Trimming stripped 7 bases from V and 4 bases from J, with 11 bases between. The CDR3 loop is CASTPDIGNTIYF. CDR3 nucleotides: TGTGCCAGCACCCCGGACATCGGAAACACCATATATTTT. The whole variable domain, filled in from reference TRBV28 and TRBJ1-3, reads DVKVTQSSRYLVKRTGEKVFLECVQDMDHENMFWYRQDPGLGLRLIYFSYDVKMKEKGDIPEGYSVSREKKERFSLILESASTNQTSMYLCASTPDIGNTIYFGEGSWLTVV.

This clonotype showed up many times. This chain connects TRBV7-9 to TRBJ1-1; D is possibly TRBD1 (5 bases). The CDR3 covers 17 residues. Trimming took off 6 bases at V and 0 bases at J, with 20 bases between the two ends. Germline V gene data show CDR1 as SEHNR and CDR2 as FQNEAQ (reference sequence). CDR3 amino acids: CASSRDFHKNMNTEAFF. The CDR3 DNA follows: TGTGCCAGCAGTAGGGACTTTCACAAGAACATGAACACTGAAGCTTTCTTT.

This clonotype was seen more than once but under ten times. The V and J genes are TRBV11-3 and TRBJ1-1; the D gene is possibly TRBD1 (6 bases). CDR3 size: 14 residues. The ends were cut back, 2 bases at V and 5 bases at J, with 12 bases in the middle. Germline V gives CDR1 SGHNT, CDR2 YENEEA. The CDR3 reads CASSLKGGWTEAFF. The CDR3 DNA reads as TGTGCCAGCAGCTTAAAGGGGGGCTGGACTGAAGCTTTCTTT.

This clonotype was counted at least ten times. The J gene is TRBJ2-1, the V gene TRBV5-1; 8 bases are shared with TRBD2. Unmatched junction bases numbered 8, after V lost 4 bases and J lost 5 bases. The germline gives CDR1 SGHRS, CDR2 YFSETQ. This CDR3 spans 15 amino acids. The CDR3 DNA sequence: TGCGCCAGCAGCCGTGTGCCAGCGGGGGACAATGAGCAGTTCTTC. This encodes CASSRVPAGDNEQFF.

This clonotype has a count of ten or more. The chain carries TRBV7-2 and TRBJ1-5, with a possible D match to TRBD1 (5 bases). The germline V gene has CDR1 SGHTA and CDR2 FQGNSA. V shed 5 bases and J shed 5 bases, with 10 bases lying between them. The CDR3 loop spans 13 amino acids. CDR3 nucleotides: TGTGCCAGCAGCATTTGGGGGGATCAGCCCCAGCATTTT. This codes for CASSIWGDQPQHF. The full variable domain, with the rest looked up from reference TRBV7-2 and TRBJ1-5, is GAGVSQSPSNKVTEKGKDVELRCDPISGHTALYWYRQSLGQGLEFLIYFQGNSAPDKSGLPSDRFSAERTGGSVSTLTIQRTQQEDSAVYLCASSIWGDQPQHFGDGTRLSIL.

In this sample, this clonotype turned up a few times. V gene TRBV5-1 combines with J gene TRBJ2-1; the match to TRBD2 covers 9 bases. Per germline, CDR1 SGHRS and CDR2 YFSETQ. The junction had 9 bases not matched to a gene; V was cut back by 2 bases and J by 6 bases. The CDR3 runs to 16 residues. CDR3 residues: CASSFNPGTSSNEQFF. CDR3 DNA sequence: TGCGCCAGCAGCTTTAACCCCGGGACTAGCAGCAATGAGCAGTTCTTC.

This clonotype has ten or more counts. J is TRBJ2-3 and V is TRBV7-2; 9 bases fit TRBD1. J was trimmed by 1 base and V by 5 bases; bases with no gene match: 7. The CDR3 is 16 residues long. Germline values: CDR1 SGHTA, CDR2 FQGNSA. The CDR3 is CASSQDRGEGTDTQYF. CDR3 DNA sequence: TGTGCCAGCAGCCAGGACAGGGGAGAGGGCACAGATACGCAGTATTTT. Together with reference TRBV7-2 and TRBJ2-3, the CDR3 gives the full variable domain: GAGVSQSPSNKVTEKGKDVELRCDPISGHTALYWYRQSLGQGLEFLIYFQGNSAPDKSGLPSDRFSAERTGGSVSTLTIQRTQQEDSAVYLCASSQDRGEGTDTQYFGPGTRLTVL.

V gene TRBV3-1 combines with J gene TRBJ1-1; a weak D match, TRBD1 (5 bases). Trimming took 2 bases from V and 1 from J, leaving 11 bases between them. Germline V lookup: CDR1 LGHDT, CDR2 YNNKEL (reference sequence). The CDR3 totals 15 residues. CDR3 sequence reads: CASSQTRGGNTEAFF. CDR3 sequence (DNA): TGTGCCAGCAGCCAAACCCGGGGCGGGAACACTGAAGCTTTCTTT.

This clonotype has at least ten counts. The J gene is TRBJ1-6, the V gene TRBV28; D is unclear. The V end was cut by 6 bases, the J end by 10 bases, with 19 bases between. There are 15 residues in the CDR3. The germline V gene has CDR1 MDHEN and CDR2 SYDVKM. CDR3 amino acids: CASRLPQRLNSPLHF. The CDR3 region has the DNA TGTGCCAGCAGGTTACCCCAGCGCTTGAACTCACCCCTCCACTTT.

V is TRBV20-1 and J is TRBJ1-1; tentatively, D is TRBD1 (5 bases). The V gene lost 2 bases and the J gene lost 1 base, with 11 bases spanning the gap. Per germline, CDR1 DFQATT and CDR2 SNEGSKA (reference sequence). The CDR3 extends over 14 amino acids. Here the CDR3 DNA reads TGCAGTGCTAGACTCTGGGGCAAGAACACTGAAGCTTTCTTT. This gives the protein CSARLWGKNTEAFF.

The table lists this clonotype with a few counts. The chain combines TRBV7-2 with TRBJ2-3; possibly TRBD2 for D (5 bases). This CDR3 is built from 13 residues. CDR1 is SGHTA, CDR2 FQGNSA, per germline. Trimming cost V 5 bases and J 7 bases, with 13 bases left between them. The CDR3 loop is CASSILDLYTQYF. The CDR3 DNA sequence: TGTGCCAGCAGCATCCTGGACTTATATACGCAGTATTTT.

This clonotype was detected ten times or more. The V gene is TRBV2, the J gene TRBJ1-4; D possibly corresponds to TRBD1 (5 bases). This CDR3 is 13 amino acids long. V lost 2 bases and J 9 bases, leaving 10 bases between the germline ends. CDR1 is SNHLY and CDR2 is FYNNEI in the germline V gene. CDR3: CASSEWRGQKLFF. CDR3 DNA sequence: TGTGCCAGCAGTGAATGGAGGGGACAAAAACTGTTTTTT.

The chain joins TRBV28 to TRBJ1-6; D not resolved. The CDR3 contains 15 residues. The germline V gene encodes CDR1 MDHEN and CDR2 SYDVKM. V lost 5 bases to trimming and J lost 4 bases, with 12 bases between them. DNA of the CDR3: TGTGCCAGCAGTCTCCCCCCCGCGTATAATTCACCCCTCCACTTT. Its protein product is CASSLPPAYNSPLHF. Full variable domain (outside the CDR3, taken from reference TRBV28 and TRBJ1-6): DVKVTQSSRYLVKRTGEKVFLECVQDMDHENMFWYRQDPGLGLRLIYFSYDVKMKEKGDIPEGYSVSREKKERFSLILESASTNQTSMYLCASSLPPAYNSPLHFGNGTRLTVT.

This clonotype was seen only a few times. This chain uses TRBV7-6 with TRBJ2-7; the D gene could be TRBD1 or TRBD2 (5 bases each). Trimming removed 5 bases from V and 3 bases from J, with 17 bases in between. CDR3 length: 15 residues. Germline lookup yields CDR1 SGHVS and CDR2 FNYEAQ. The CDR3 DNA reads TGTGCCAGCAGCGAGAGTCCGGGGCAGGACTACGAGCAGTACTTC. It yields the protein CASSESPGQDYEQYF.

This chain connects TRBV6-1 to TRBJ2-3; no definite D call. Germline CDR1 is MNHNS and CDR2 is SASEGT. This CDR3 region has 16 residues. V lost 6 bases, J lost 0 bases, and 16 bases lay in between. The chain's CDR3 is CASRIGPVTSTDTQYF. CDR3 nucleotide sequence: TGTGCCAGCAGAATAGGGCCGGTAACTAGCACAGATACGCAGTATTTT.

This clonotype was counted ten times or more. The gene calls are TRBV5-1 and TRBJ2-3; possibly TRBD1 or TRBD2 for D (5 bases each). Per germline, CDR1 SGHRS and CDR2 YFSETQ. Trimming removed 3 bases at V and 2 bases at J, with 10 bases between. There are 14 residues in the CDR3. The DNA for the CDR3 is TGCGCCAGCAGCTCCCGGGACCTCACAGATACGCAGTATTTT. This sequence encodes CASSSRDLTDTQYF. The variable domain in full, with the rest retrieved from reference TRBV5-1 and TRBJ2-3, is KAGVTQTPRYLIKTRGQQVTLSCSPISGHRSVSWYQQTPGQGLQFLFEYFSETQRNKGNFPGRFSGRQFSNSRSEMNVSTLELGDSALYLCASSSRDLTDTQYFGPGTRLTVL.

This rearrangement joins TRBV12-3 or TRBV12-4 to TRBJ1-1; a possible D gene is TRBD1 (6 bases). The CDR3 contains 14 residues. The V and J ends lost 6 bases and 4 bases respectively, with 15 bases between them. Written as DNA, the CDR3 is TGTGCCAGCAGCCTACAGGGCCTCTCCACTGAAGCTTTCTTT. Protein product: CASSLQGLSTEAFF.

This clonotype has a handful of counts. The CDR3 is CASSVASGKNTGELFF. Written as DNA, the CDR3 is TGTGCCAGCAGCGTAGCTAGCGGGAAGAACACCGGGGAGCTGTTTTTT. This chain connects TRBV9 to TRBJ2-2; 9 bases fit TRBD2. The CDR3 loop spans 16 amino acids. Germline CDR1 reads SGDLS; CDR2 reads YYNGEE. J gave up 1 base and V 0 bases, and 1 base lay outside the gene matches.

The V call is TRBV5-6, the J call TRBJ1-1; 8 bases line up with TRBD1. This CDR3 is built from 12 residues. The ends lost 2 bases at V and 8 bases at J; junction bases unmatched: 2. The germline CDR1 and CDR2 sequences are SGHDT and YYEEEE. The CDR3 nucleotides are TGTGCCAGCAGCTTCGGACAGGGCGAAGCTTTCTTT. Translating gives CASSFGQGEAFF.